A selection of T cell receptor beta chains follows, all from one sample in a study of blood T cell repertoires in COVID-19. Sequencing was performed with immunoSEQ multiplex PCR; in TCRdb, only in-frame clones are kept and a portion is missing. The data show nearly 300,000 clones, approximately 84% seen once. The source material was peripheral blood. The receptors were sampled from a human donor with COVID-19, enrolled during active disease. The donor label of this sample is uncertain. The CDR3 runs from the conserved cysteine through the conserved F or W. The D gene is left open where the match is weak. Clone size is given for some rows only: seen once, a few or many times, or a class if the clone is expanded.

J: TRBJ2-1; V: TRBV19; size: -; D: TRBD2; DNA: TGTGCCAGTAGTAGGAGTAGCGGGTCTCACAATGAGCAGTTCTTC; CDR3: CASSRSSGSHNEQFF
J: TRBJ2-3; V: TRBV7-2; size: once; D: -; DNA: TGTGCCAGCAGCTTCCCGGGTTCCACAGATACGCAGTATTTT; CDR3: CASSFPGSTDTQYF
J: TRBJ1-1; V: TRBV5-6; size: -; D: TRBD1; DNA: TGTGCCAGCAGCAACCGACAGGGGAGGGGGAACACTGAAGCTTTCTTT; CDR3: CASSNRQGRGNTEAFF
J: TRBJ2-7; V: TRBV28; size: -; D: -; DNA: TGTGCCAGCAGTTCTCCTCCTAGCGAGGTAGGCTACGAGCAGTACTTC; CDR3: CASSSPPSEVGYEQYF
J: TRBJ1-4; V: TRBV3-1/TRBV3-2; size: -; D: TRBD1; DNA: TGTGCCAGCAGCCAACTTAACATCAGGACAGGGGGAGAAAAACTGTTTTTT; CDR3: CASSQLNIRTGGEKLFF
J: TRBJ1-5; V: TRBV12-3/TRBV12-4; size: -; D: -; DNA: TGTGCCAGCAGCTTTAATAATCAGCCCCAGCATTTT; CDR3: CASSFNNQPQHF
J: TRBJ2-5; V: TRBV9; size: once; D: -; DNA: TGTGCCAGCAGTGGGAGGCCTCGGGAGACCCAGTACTTC; CDR3: CASSGRPRETQYF
J: TRBJ1-3; V: TRBV5-8; size: -; D: -; DNA: TGTGCCAGCAGCCCCCCAGGAGGCAACTCTGGAAACACCATATATTTT; CDR3: CASSPPGGNSGNTIYF
J: TRBJ2-7; V: TRBV19; size: -; D: -; DNA: TGTGCCAGTAGCGCGGCGAGATCTTCTACCTACGAGCAGTACTTC; CDR3: CASSAARSSTYEQYF
J: TRBJ1-2; V: TRBV9; size: -; D: -; DNA: TGTGCCAGCAGCGCACTCCAACAGGGTTGGCAAGGCTACACCTTC; CDR3: CASSALQQGWQGYTF
J: TRBJ1-5; V: TRBV28; size: -; D: -; DNA: TGTGCCAGCAGTTTTAACACCAATCAGCCCCAGCATTTT; CDR3: CASSFNTNQPQHF
J: TRBJ2-5; V: TRBV14; size: -; D: TRBD2; DNA: TGTGCCAGCAGCCAGAGGGACTATCAAGAGACCCAGTACTTC; CDR3: CASSQRDYQETQYF
J: TRBJ1-1; V: TRBV6-5; size: -; D: -; DNA: TGTGCCAGCACGCAGGCAGGGTCTGAAGCTTTCTTT; CDR3: CASTQAGSEAFF
J: TRBJ2-3; V: TRBV11-3; size: few; D: TRBD1; DNA: TGTGCCAGCAGCCAAGGGGGCCTAAGGACAGATACGCAGTATTTT; CDR3: CASSQGGLRTDTQYF
J: TRBJ2-7; V: TRBV7-8; size: once; D: TRBD2; DNA: TGTGCCAGCAGCCTCCAACGGGAGGTAGGCGAGCAGTACTTC; CDR3: CASSLQREVGEQYF
J: TRBJ2-5; V: TRBV5-1; size: -; D: -; DNA: TGCGCCAGCAGCTTGGGCCGGGAGACCCAGTACTTC; CDR3: CASSLGRETQYF
J: TRBJ2-7; V: TRBV5-4; size: once; D: TRBD2; DNA: TGTGCCAGCAGCTTAATTAGCGGGGGATCCTACGAGCAGTACTTC; CDR3: CASSLISGGSYEQYF
J: TRBJ2-2; V: TRBV5-1; size: -; D: TRBD1; DNA: TGCGCCAGCAGCTCCATACCCGGGACAGCTAACACCGGGGAGCTGTTTTTT; CDR3: CASSSIPGTANTGELFF
J: TRBJ1-5; V: TRBV28; size: -; D: -; DNA: TGTGCCAGCAGCTCAGGAAATCAGCCCCAGCATTTT; CDR3: CASSSGNQPQHF
J: TRBJ1-1; V: TRBV28; size: -; D: -; DNA: TGTGCCAGCAGTGGGGGGGGGAGTGTGAACACTGAAGCTTTCTTT; CDR3: CASSGGGSVNTEAFF
J: TRBJ2-1; V: TRBV7-3; size: -; D: TRBD1; DNA: TGTGCCAGCAGCTCTTCGGGACAGAGCTACAATGAGCAGTTCTTC; CDR3: CASSSSGQSYNEQFF
J: TRBJ2-7; V: TRBV28; size: -; D: TRBD1; DNA: TGTGCCAGCAGCTTCCGACAGGGGGCTAGGAACGAGCAGTACTTC; CDR3: CASSFRQGARNEQYF
J: TRBJ1-1; V: TRBV5-1; size: -; D: TRBD1; DNA: TGCGCCAGCAGCCTAGGGACAGGGGGCGTCCTTAATGAAGCTTTCTTT; CDR3: CASSLGTGGVLNEAFF
J: TRBJ1-1; V: TRBV19; size: -; D: TRBD1; DNA: TGTGCCAGTAGGGATGGGACAGGGTCGCCTGAAGCTTTCTTT; CDR3: CASRDGTGSPEAFF
J: TRBJ1-3; V: TRBV3-1/TRBV3-2; size: -; D: TRBD1; DNA: TGTGCCAGCAGCGCGGACAGGGGAAACACCATATATTTT; CDR3: CASSADRGNTIYF
J: TRBJ2-7; V: TRBV6-2/TRBV6-3; size: few; D: TRBD1; DNA: TGTGCCAGCAGTTATGGATTAGGGACAGGGGCCTACGAGCAGTACTTC; CDR3: CASSYGLGTGAYEQYF
J: TRBJ2-3; V: TRBV9; size: -; D: -; DNA: TGTGCCAGCAGCGGAGCAGGGTGGGGGCGTGCAGATACGCAGTATTTT; CDR3: CASSGAGWGRADTQYF
J: TRBJ1-6; V: TRBV19; size: -; D: -; DNA: TGTGCCAGTAGTATAGGGCGGAGCTCCTATAATTCACCCCTCCACTTT; CDR3: CASSIGRSSYNSPLHF
J: TRBJ1-2; V: TRBV15; size: -; D: -; DNA: TGTGCCACCAGCAGAGATCCGCTTCCTACCGAGGGCTACACCTTC; CDR3: CATSRDPLPTEGYTF
J: TRBJ2-7; V: TRBV3-1/TRBV3-2; size: -; D: TRBD2; DNA: TGTGCCAGCAGCCAAGATTGGTCTAGCGGGAAGTACGAGCAGTACTTC; CDR3: CASSQDWSSGKYEQYF
J: TRBJ1-1; V: TRBV6-1; size: few; D: -; DNA: TGTGCCAGCAGTGAACGGGGGGGGGCGAACACTGAAGCTTTCTTT; CDR3: CASSERGGANTEAFF
J: TRBJ2-3; V: TRBV5-1; size: -; D: -; DNA: TGCGCCAGCAGCTTGGCGGACTACACAGATACGCAGTATTTT; CDR3: CASSLADYTDTQYF
J: TRBJ2-7; V: TRBV5-4; size: -; D: TRBD2; DNA: TGTGCCAGCAGCTTGCTAGCGGGAGAGTTAGAGCAGTACTTC; CDR3: CASSLLAGELEQYF
J: TRBJ1-5; V: TRBV5-1; size: -; D: -; DNA: TGCGCCAGCAGCTTGATTCCAGGGGTGAATCAGCCCCAGCATTTT; CDR3: CASSLIPGVNQPQHF
J: TRBJ1-2; V: TRBV2; size: -; D: -; DNA: TGTGCCAGCTTCAGGGGTAGTGGCTACACCTTC; CDR3: CASFRGSGYTF
J: TRBJ2-5; V: TRBV28; size: -; D: TRBD2; DNA: TGTGCCAGCAGTTTCATAAGCGGGAGGGAACAAGAGACCCAGTACTTC; CDR3: CASSFISGREQETQYF
J: TRBJ1-5; V: TRBV19; size: -; D: -; DNA: TGTGCCAGTAGTATAGATTTGGGGGGTCCCCAGCATTTT; CDR3: CASSIDLGGPQHF
J: TRBJ2-1; V: TRBV28; size: -; D: -; DNA: TGTGCCACCACGGACAGCTCATGGGGTTACAATGAGCAGTTCTTC; CDR3: CATTDSSWGYNEQFF
J: TRBJ1-1; V: TRBV4-2; size: -; D: -; DNA: TGTGCCAGCAGCCAAGATACAAAACAGGGATCCCCTGAAGCTTTCTTT; CDR3: CASSQDTKQGSPEAFF
J: TRBJ2-5; V: TRBV28; size: -; D: TRBD2; DNA: TGTGCCAGCCGGAATAGCGGGAGTCTTCGGGAGACCCAGTACTTC; CDR3: CASRNSGSLRETQYF
J: TRBJ1-5; V: TRBV6-4; size: -; D: -; DNA: TGTGCCAGCAGTACGGAGGATGGCAATCAGCCCCAGCATTTT; CDR3: CASSTEDGNQPQHF
J: TRBJ2-7; V: TRBV29-1; size: -; D: -; DNA: TGCAGCGCCCGGGTCGGATCCTACGAGCAGTACTTC; CDR3: CSARVGSYEQYF
J: TRBJ2-7; V: TRBV19; size: -; D: TRBD2; DNA: TGTGCCAGTAGTATAAGTCTAGCGGATATCTACGAGCAGTACTTC; CDR3: CASSISLADIYEQYF
J: TRBJ1-6; V: TRBV4-3; size: -; D: -; DNA: TGCGCCAGCAGCCAAGATGCGGGGGGGGACTATAATTCACCCCTCCACTTT; CDR3: CASSQDAGGDYNSPLHF
J: TRBJ2-1; V: TRBV19; size: -; D: TRBD2; DNA: TGTGCCAGTACCAAAGACAGAGGGAGGGCCTTAAATGAGCAGTTCTTC; CDR3: CASTKDRGRALNEQFF
J: TRBJ2-5; V: TRBV4-1; size: -; D: TRBD1; DNA: TGCGCCAGCAGCACCCCACAGGGGAGAGAGACCCAGTACTTC; CDR3: CASSTPQGRETQYF
J: TRBJ1-1; V: TRBV21-1; size: -; D: -; DNA: TGTGCCAGCAGCAAGAAGGGGGGGTGGATGAACACTGAAGCTTTCTTT; CDR3: CASSKKGGWMNTEAFF
J: TRBJ2-7; V: TRBV5-1; size: -; D: -; DNA: TGCGCCAGCAGCTTGGCGGAACCACCGGGGGATTACGAGCAGTACTTC; CDR3: CASSLAEPPGDYEQYF